This T cell receptor (beta chain) originates from a study of identical twins (TCRdb year 2016). Looking at the study overall: The study deep-sequenced TCR alpha and beta repertoires from monozygotic twins, unrelated adults of various ages and cord blood to test whether fetal clonotypes persist. Replicate twin experiments were performed at different times using different library preparation protocols to rule out contamination. The full study reports these points: Out-of-frame TCR alpha sharing in monozygotic twins was systematically underestimated by recombination models, whereas sharing between unrelated individuals was in agreement with the recombination models. Invariant T cells such as MAIT and iNKT could partly confound zero-insertion analyses, although diverse VJ usage argued against such confounding for most clonotypes. Abundant cord blood beta clonotypes carried fewer insertions; young adult naive repertoires showed a weaker similar trend, while memory repertoires showed none. Because the same donors could not be followed over many years, the conclusions depended on cross-sectional statistical analysis. Excess twin sharing in beta out-of-frame sequences was weaker because fewer shared sequences lowered the signal-to-noise ratio. Compared with coincidental sharing between unrelated individuals, an excess of low generation-probability sequences was observed among out-of-frame TCR alpha sequences shared between twins.

All donors were healthy Caucasians. The twin cohort comprised three pairs of female monozygotic twins, all aged roughly 18 to 30 years. RNA for TCR libraries was isolated from peripheral blood mononuclear cells. The receptor library was made with 5' RACE. Sequencer: Illumina HiSeq 2000. Template switching introduced a universal primer binding site; the final cDNA contained a unique molecular identifier, enabling accurate counting of TCR cDNA molecules. First-strand cDNA for TCR alpha and beta chains was synthesized from specific primers in the conserved constant-segment region. To control for contamination, every cDNA library was double barcoded, receiving both a SMART-Mk sample barcode and Illumina barcodes. TruSeq adapter sequences along with Illumina sample barcodes were introduced in two successive PCR steps. The TCR alpha and beta cDNA libraries were sequenced on the Illumina HiSeq platform using custom primers. Regarding the original processing steps: Unique molecular identifiers were extracted from raw reads with MiGEC, and CDR3 positions were determined with MiXCR. For each individual, recombination models were inferred using an EM algorithm with the repgenHMM and IGoR tools. The analysis of shared clonotypes was done with the tcR package in R, with sharing normalized by the product of cloneset sizes. To study raw recombination without the effects of thymic and clonal selection, out-of-frame nonproductive sequences were analyzed. TCRdb reworked the public reads: Q25 trimming with fastp, MiXCR clone assembly, productive beta chains retained. When rows share a CDR3 protein, they turn into one entry using the most common DNA and genes. These V and J calls are TCRdb output, not the study's own analysis. Here the sample has around 690,000 distinct CDR3 sequences; about 20% occur a single time. Of the sample, 4.3% falls within the top ten clones.

This clonotype appeared a few times. There is no known antigen for this receptor. Nothing much larger sits one base from this clone, and base qualities are not available. The germline V gene yields SGHTA for CDR1 and FQGTGA for CDR2. V and J are trimmed by 5 bases and 4 bases, and the gene matches miss 4 bases of the junction. The CDR3, cysteine through phenylalanine, is 14 amino acids long. The read is trimmed to its CDR3 DNA, 42 bases read in frame from base 1. These data were also reused for a study on T cells expressing NK-cell markers. Taken from the second paper: Three sorted T-cell subsets (CD3+CD56+NKG2C+, CD3+CD56+NKG2C- and CD3+CD56-NKG2C+) from eight donors had their TCR beta-chain repertoires profiled. Seven of the eight sequenced donors were HCMV-seropositive and one was HCMV-seronegative. To restrict sorting to alphabetaTCR-expressing T cells, an anti-gammadeltaTCR antibody was added in several experiments. In several donors, the dominant CD3+CD56+NKG2C+ clonotypes were found to rank among the top 10 CD8+ clonotypes and to make up about 1.0-7.5% of CD8+ T cells. Those dominant clonotypes were again the most abundant among CD3+CD56-NKG2C+ cells in several donors, at roughly 28.3-60.1%. Whether the expanded NKG2C-expressing T cell clones were specific for HCMV antigens was left unclear. The study sequenced eight donors, all healthy volunteers chosen at random: three men and five women. A commercial ELISA kit detecting HCMV-specific IgG in serum was used to determine HCMV serostatus. Bulk peripheral blood T-cell repertoires were additionally sequenced from unsorted PBMC for six donors. Reads were demultiplexed and grouped by UMI with MIGEC, and clonotypes were assembled and quantified with MiTCR. To exclude erroneous sequences, any TCR cDNA sequence not supported by at least two reads was discarded. The tcR package was used for downstream repertoire analysis, with clonotypes matched between fractions based on CDR3 nucleotide sequence plus V segment. Antigen specificity was annotated against VDJdb with VDJmatch, allowing one amino acid substitution in CDR3.

The V and J genes are TRBV7-3 and TRBJ2-2, and 7 junction bases match TRBD2. The receptor was derived from a woman younger than 35 in good health. Sequenced input: PBMCs. The DNA sequence follows: TGTGCCAGCAGCGCCCGCGGGAGCACCGGGGAGCTGTTTTTT. This is translated as CASSARGSTGELFF.